The clone carrying this T cell receptor (beta chain) was picked up a small number of times. Mismatch with germline at one junction end may stem from a read error. Since all of the isolated RNA was reverse transcribed, expressed TCRB transcripts were what got sequenced. Clones were read by immunoSEQ multiplex PCR, and TCRdb kept only the in-frame ones, dropping some. The sample holds some 410,000 clones, approximately 10% seen once. This entry comes from a study of beta chain features in type 1 diabetes. Germline-derived CDR1 and CDR2 are LGHNA and YSLEER. This CDR3 contains 14 residues. The chain couples TRBV4-3 to TRBJ2-1; maybe TRBD2 (5 bases). The TCR originated in a woman aged 18 to 35 in good health. Sequenced input: naive CD4+ T cells from blood. DNA of the CDR3: TGCGCCAGCAGCCAAGATCCGGGGATCAATCAGCAGTTCTTC. Translated: CASSQDPGINQQFF.